The 5 T cell receptor beta chains below all came from one sample that was sequenced in a study of cytomegalovirus exposure and HLA in healthy donors. PCR employed 60 Vbeta and 13 Jbeta primers. Generated by immunoSEQ multiplex PCR, the TCRdb table keeps only in-frame clones and is missing some. The sample records under 200,000 clones, 60% to 80% being singletons. The sample consisted of PBMCs. All receptors derive from a man aged 60 to 75 in good health and CMV-seronegative.

The gene calls are TRBV2 and TRBJ2-1; possible D gene TRBD2, 5 bases. Germline-derived CDR1 and CDR2 are SNHLY and FYNNEI. Trimming removed 1 base from V and 15 bases from J, with 28 bases in between. The CDR3 covers 17 residues. CDR3 protein: CASSEGGFGIATMRLFF. The CDR3, as DNA: TGTGCCAGCAGTGAAGGCGGATTCGGGATCGCTACAATGAGACTGTTCTTC.

J is TRBJ2-3 and V is TRBV9; TRBD2 matches 8 bases. Germline V gene lookup returns CDR1 SGDLS and CDR2 YYNGEE. This CDR3 region has 17 residues. Unmatched junction bases numbered 9, after V lost 2 bases and J lost 1 base. The CDR3 DNA follows: TGTGCCAGCAGCGTTTATGCGGGAGGTCGCGGCACAGATACGCAGTATTTT. As protein: CASSVYAGGRGTDTQYF.

The J gene is TRBJ2-1, the V gene TRBV28; 12 nucleotides line up with TRBD2. Germline loops: CDR1 MDHEN, CDR2 SYDVKM. There are 14 residues in the CDR3. The V segment lost 7 bases and the J segment 6 bases; nucleotides outside the gene matches: 4. CDR3 bases: TGTGCCAGCATTACTAGCGGGAGGAGCAATGAGCAGTTCTTC. This translates into CASITSGRSNEQFF.

The V gene is TRBV6-5, the J gene TRBJ1-6; unclear D gene. The CDR3 totals 14 residues. Germline V gene sequence: CDR1 MNHEY, CDR2 SVGAGI. Trimming left V 0 bases short and J 6 bases short, with 6 bases between. The CDR3 DNA reads TGTGCCAGCAGTTACTCGGACTCTAATTCACCCCTCCACTTT. Translation: CASSYSDSNSPLHF.

This chain links TRBV29-1 with TRBJ1-1, with D uncertain. CDR3 length: 12 amino acids. Germline V gives CDR1 SQVTM, CDR2 ANQGSEA. V was pared by 4 bases and J by 7 bases, with 13 bases between. In DNA form, the CDR3 reads TGCAGCGTTGGAGAGGGCAACCTTGAAGCTTTCTTT. This translates into CSVGEGNLEAFF. Supplemented by reference TRBV29-1 and TRBJ1-1, the full variable domain reads SAVISQKPSRDICQRGTSLTIQCQVDSQVTMMFWYRQQPGQSLTLIATANQGSEATYESGFVIDKFPISRPNLTFSTLTVSNMSPEDSSIYLCSVGEGNLEAFFGQGTRLTVV.